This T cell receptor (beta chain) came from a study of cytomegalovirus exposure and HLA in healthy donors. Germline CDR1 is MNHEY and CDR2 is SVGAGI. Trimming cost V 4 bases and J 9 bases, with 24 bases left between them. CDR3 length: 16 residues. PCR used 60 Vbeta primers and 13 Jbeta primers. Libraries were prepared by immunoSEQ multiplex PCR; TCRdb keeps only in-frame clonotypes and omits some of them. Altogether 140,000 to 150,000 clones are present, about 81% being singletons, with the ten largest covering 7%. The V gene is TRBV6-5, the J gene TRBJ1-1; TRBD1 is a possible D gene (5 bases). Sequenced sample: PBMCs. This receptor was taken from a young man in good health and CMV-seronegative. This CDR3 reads CASSSKGRGGSPKAFF. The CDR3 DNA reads TGTGCCAGCAGTTCCAAGGGGCGGGGGGGGAGCCCCAAAGCTTTCTTT.